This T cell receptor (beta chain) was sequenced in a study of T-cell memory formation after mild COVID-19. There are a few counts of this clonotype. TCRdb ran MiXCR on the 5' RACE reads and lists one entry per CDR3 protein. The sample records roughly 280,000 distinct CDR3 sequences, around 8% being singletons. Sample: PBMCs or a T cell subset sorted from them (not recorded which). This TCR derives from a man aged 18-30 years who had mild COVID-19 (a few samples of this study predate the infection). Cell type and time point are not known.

This CDR3 is CSVGGGSTEAFF. CDR3 coding DNA: TGCAGCGTGGGGGGAGGGTCCACTGAAGCTTTCTTT. The rearrangement uses TRBV29-1 and TRBJ1-1; TRBD1 is a possible D gene (5 bases). This CDR3 has 12 residues. Looked up from germline, CDR1 is SQVTM and CDR2 is ANQGSEA. Trimming left V 6 bases short and J 4 bases short, with 12 bases between.